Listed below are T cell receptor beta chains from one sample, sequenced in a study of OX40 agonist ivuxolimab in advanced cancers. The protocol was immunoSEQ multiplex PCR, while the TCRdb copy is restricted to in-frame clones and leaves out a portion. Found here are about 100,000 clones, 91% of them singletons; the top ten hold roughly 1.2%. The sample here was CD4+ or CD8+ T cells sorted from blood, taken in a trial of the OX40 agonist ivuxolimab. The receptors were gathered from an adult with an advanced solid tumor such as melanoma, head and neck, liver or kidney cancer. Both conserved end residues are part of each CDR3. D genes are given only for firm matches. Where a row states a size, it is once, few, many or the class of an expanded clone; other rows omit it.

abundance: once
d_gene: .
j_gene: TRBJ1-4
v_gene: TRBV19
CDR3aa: CANEPRGRTNEKLFF
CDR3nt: TGTGCCAACGAACCCCGGGGACGGACTAATGAAAAACTGTTTTTT

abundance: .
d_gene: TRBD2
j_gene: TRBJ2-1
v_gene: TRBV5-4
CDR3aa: CASSPGGARRGNEQFF
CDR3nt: TGTGCCAGCAGCCCCGGGGGGGCCAGAAGAGGGAATGAGCAGTTCTTC

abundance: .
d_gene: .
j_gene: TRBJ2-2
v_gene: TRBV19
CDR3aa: CASRNVAGELFF
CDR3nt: TGTGCCAGTAGAAACGTCGCCGGGGAGCTGTTTTTT

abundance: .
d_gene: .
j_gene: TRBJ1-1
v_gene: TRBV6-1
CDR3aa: CASRVLMNTEAFF
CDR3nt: TGTGCCAGCCGGGTCCTCATGAACACTGAAGCTTTCTTT

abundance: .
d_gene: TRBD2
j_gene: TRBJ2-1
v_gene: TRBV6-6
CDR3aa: CASSRPLAAAYNEQFF
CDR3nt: TGTGCCAGCAGTCGCCCTCTAGCGGCAGCCTACAATGAGCAGTTCTTC

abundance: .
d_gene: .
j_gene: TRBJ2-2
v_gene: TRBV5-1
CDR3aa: CASSVLSGTNTGELFF
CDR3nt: TGCGCCAGCAGCGTCCTTTCCGGGACGAACACCGGGGAGCTGTTTTTT

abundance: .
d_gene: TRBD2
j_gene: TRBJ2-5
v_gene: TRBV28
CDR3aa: CASGLADQETQYF
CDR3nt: TGTGCCAGCGGACTAGCGGACCAAGAGACCCAGTACTTC

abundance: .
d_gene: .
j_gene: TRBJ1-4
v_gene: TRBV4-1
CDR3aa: CASSQDAGALNEKLFF
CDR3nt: TGCGCCAGCAGCCAAGACGCAGGGGCCCTCAATGAAAAACTGTTTTTT

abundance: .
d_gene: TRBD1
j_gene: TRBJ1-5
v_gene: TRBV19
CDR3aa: CASSIVGDRDGSSNQPQHF
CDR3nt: TGTGCCAGTAGTATAGTAGGGGACAGGGATGGCTCTAGCAATCAGCCCCAGCATTTT

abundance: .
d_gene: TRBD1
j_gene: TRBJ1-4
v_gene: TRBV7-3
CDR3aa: CASSLGTGATNEKLFF
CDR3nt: TGTGCCAGCAGCTTAGGGACAGGAGCAACTAATGAAAAACTGTTTTTT

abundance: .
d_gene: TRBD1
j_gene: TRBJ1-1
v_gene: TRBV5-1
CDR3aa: CASSRGTGGTEAFF
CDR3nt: TGCGCCAGCAGCCGCGGGACAGGGGGCACTGAAGCTTTCTTT

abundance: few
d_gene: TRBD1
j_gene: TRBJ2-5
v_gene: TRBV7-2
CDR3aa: CASSLAGQGSDF
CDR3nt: TGTGCCAGCAGCTTAGCGGGACAGGGATCTGACTTC

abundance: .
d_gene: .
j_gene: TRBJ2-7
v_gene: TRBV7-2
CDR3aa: CASSLYRDINEQYF
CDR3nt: TGTGCCAGCAGCTTATACAGGGATATCAACGAGCAGTACTTC

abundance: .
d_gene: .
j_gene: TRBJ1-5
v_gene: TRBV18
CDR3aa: CASSPGGAGNQPQHF
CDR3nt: TGTGCCAGCTCACCCGGAGGGGCAGGCAATCAGCCCCAGCATTTT

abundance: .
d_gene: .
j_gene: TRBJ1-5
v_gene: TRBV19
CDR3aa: CASTPPEGTGQPQHF
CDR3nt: TGTGCCAGTACCCCACCCGAGGGAACCGGTCAGCCCCAGCATTTT

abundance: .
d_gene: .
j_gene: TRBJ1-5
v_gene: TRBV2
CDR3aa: CASSEGNKRQPQHF
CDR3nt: TGTGCCAGCAGTGAAGGTAACAAGCGTCAGCCCCAGCATTTT

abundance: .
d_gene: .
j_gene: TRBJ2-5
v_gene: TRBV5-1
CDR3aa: CASSLGSQETQYF
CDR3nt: TGCGCCAGCAGCTTGGGGTCACAAGAGACCCAGTACTTC

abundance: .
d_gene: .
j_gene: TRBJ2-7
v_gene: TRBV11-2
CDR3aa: CASSSGWGAYEQYF
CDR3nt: TGTGCCAGCAGTAGTGGATGGGGGGCCTACGAGCAGTACTTC

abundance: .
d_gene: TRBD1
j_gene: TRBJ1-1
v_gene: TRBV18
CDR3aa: CASSTTGTGVLPLAFF
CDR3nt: TGTGCCAGCTCAACCACCGGGACAGGGGTCCTGCCGCTCGCTTTCTTT

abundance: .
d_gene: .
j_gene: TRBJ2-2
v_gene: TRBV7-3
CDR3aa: CASSLTGQGSAGELFF
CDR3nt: TGTGCCAGCAGCTTAACCGGCCAGGGGTCTGCCGGGGAGCTGTTTTTT

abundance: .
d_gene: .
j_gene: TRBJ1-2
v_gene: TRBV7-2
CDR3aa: CASSLGNRGGYYGYTF
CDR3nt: TGTGCCAGCAGCTTAGGGAACCGAGGCGGGTACTATGGCTACACCTTC

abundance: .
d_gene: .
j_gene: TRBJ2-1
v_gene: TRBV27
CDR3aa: CASSLSRGRGEQFF
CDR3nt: TGTGCCAGCAGTTTATCAAGGGGGAGGGGTGAGCAGTTCTTC

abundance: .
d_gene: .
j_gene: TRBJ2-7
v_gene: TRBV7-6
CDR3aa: CASSLVGGPMVGEQYF
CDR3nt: TGTGCCAGCAGCTTAGTGGGGGGTCCCATGGTTGGGGAGCAGTACTTC

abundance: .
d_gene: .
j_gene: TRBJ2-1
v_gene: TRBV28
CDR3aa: CASSLAAPYNEQFF
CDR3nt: TGTGCCAGCAGTTTAGCAGCCCCATACAATGAGCAGTTCTTC

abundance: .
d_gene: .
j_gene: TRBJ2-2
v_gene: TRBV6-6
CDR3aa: CASMGPVVYTGELFF
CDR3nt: TGTGCCAGCATGGGTCCGGTGGTCTACACCGGGGAGCTGTTTTTT

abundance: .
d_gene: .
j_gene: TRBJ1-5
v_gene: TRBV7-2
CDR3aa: CASSFIRASNQPQHF
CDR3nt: TGTGCCAGCAGCTTTATCAGGGCTAGCAATCAGCCCCAGCATTTT

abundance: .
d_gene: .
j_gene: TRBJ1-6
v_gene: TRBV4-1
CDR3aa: CASSQRIDTRTSPLHF
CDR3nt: TGCGCCAGCAGCCAGCGAATAGACACCCGGACTTCACCCCTCCACTTT

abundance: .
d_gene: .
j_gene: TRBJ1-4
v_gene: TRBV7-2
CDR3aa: CASSFQGFTNEKLFF
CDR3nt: TGTGCCAGCAGCTTTCAGGGATTCACTAATGAAAAACTGTTTTTT

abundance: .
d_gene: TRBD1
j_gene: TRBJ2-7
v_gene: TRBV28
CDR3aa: CASSSQTGGAAVQYF
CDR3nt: TGTGCCAGCAGTTCTCAGACAGGGGGCGCCGCCGTGCAGTACTTC

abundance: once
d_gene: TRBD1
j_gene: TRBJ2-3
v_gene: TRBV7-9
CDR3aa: CASSGGQGVTDTQYF
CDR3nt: TGTGCCAGCAGCGGGGGACAGGGGGTGACAGATACGCAGTATTTT

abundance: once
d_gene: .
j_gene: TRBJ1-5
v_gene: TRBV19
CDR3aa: CASSTIGNQPQHF
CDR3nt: TGTGCCAGTAGTACCATAGGCAATCAGCCCCAGCATTTT

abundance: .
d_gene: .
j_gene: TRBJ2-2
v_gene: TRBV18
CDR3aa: CASSPRTGELFF
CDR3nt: TGTGCCAGCTCACCAAGGACCGGGGAGCTGTTTTTT

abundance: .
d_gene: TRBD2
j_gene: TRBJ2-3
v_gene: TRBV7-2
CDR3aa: CASIGSGSTDTQYF
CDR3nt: TGTGCCAGCATAGGTAGCGGGAGCACAGATACGCAGTATTTT

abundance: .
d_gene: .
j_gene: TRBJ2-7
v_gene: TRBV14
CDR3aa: CASSPNPRSRDWRYEQYF
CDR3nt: TGTGCCAGCAGCCCGAACCCTCGTTCCCGGGACTGGCGTTACGAGCAGTACTTC

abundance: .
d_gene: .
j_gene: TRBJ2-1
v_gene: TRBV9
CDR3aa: CASSTQGGGYNEQFF
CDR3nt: TGTGCCAGCAGCACTCAGGGAGGTGGTTACAATGAGCAGTTCTTC

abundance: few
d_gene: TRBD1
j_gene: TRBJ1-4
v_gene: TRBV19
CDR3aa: CASRNGGQGYEKLFF
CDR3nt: TGTGCCAGTAGAAACGGGGGACAGGGGTATGAAAAACTGTTTTTT